Each of the 14 T cell receptor beta chains below was sequenced from the same sample in a study of blood T cell repertoires in COVID-19. Profiling relied on immunoSEQ multiplex PCR, and the TCRdb table lists in-frame clones only, not all of them. The table includes roughly 360,000 clones, more than 65% detected once. Source material: peripheral blood. The receptors originated from a human donor with acute or convalescent COVID-19. The donor label of this sample is uncertain.

In regard to this clone: Distinct nucleotide sequences in the sample also encode this CDR3. This chain links TRBV18 with TRBJ1-1, with TRBD1 identical over 8 bases. In germline, CDR1 is KGHSH, CDR2 LQKENI. J was trimmed by 7 bases and V by 5 bases; bases with no gene match: 3. The CDR3 contains 12 residues. The CDR3 sequence: CASSAGQGEAFF. The CDR3 nucleotides read TGTGCCAGCTCAGCTGGACAGGGTGAAGCTTTCTTT.

The CDR3 spells CAASRGGEKWETQYF. The CDR3 region has the DNA TGTGCCGCCTCACGAGGAGGGGAAAAGTGGGAGACCCAGTACTTC. The rearrangement uses TRBV10-3 and TRBJ2-5; TRBD2 might be the D (6 bases). V lost 11 bases, J lost 5 bases, and 24 bases lay in between. The CDR3 extends over 15 amino acids. The germline gives CDR1 ENHRY, CDR2 SYGVKD.

The gene calls are TRBV27 and TRBJ1-2; tentatively, D is TRBD1 (5 bases). The CDR3 spans 14 residues. Trimming cost V 6 bases and J 4 bases, with 15 bases left between them. The germline gives CDR1 MNHEY, CDR2 SMNVEV (reference sequence). CDR3 bases: TGTGCCAGCAGGGGACCAGGGACTGGCTATGGCTACACCTTC. Translated, it gives CASRGPGTGYGYTF.

This clone was observed a single time. The rearrangement joins TRBV7-6 to TRBJ1-5; a possible D gene is TRBD1 (6 bases). Trimming took off 5 bases at V and 6 bases at J, with 17 bases between the two ends. The CDR3 totals 15 residues. The V gene's germline CDR1 is SGHVS and CDR2 FNYEAQ. CDR3 sequence (DNA): TGTGCCAGCAGCCCCCAACAGGGTTCAGCTCAGCCCCAGCATTTT. It codes for CASSPQQGSAQPQHF.

This clone was observed once. Other DNA sequences within the sample encode an identical CDR3. This CDR3 is CASSFRTGGGPGELFF. The CDR3 bases are TGTGCCAGCAGCTTCCGGACAGGGGGGGGTCCCGGGGAGCTGTTTTTT. The V gene is TRBV5-4, the J gene TRBJ2-2, with 10 bases lining up with TRBD1. Germline V gene data show CDR1 as SGHNT and CDR2 as YYREEE (reference sequence). The CDR3 is 16 residues long. V was pared by 2 bases and J by 6 bases, with 7 bases of the junction left unmatched.

This clone was observed a handful of times. The rearrangement links TRBV5-1 to TRBJ2-1, with 9 bases that match TRBD2. Unmatched junction bases numbered 6, after V lost 2 bases and J lost 6 bases. CDR1 is SGHRS and CDR2 is YFSETQ in the germline V gene. This CDR3 is built from 15 residues. Here the CDR3 reads CASSFGPAGGNEQFF. Here the CDR3 DNA reads TGCGCCAGCAGCTTCGGGCCAGCGGGGGGCAATGAGCAGTTCTTC.

The rearrangement uses TRBV7-9 and TRBJ1-1; D ambiguous. This CDR3 comprises 16 residues. Per germline, CDR1 SEHNR and CDR2 FQNEAQ (reference sequence). V shed 5 bases and J shed 3 bases, with 19 bases lying between them. CDR3 residues: CASSHYFRREYTEAFF. Here the CDR3 DNA reads TGTGCCAGCAGCCACTACTTCCGTCGAGAGTACACTGAAGCTTTCTTT.

This sequence joins TRBV5-4 and TRBJ1-1, with TRBD1 matching over 7 bases. The germline V gene has CDR1 SGHNT and CDR2 YYREEE (reference sequence). V shed 4 bases, J shed 4 bases, and the junction held 7 bases outside the gene matches. This CDR3 contains 14 residues. The CDR3 sequence: CASSPGGLGTEAFF. CDR3 sequence (DNA): TGTGCCAGCAGCCCAGGGGGTCTGGGCACTGAAGCTTTCTTT.

V is TRBV7-8 and J is TRBJ1-1, with TRBD1 matching over 9 bases. The V and J ends lost 5 bases and 2 bases, in that order; junction bases with no gene match: 6. Germline V CDR1 and CDR2: SGHVS, FQNEAQ. The CDR3 consists of 15 residues. The CDR3 sequence is CASSRQGQGNTEAFF. Here the CDR3 DNA reads TGTGCCAGCAGCCGCCAGGGACAGGGAAACACTGAAGCTTTCTTT.

The rearrangement uses TRBV28 and TRBJ1-2; 9 bases are shared with TRBD1. Germline trimming cut 2 bases from V and 5 bases from J; bases unmatched to any gene: 6. Looked up from germline, CDR1 is MDHEN and CDR2 is SYDVKM. This CDR3 is 15 amino acids long. The DNA for the CDR3 is TGTGCCAGCAGTTTAGGGACAGGGAGCCTTTATGGCTACACCTTC. It codes for CASSLGTGSLYGYTF.

The rearrangement uses TRBV6-1 and TRBJ2-1, with 8 bases lining up with TRBD2. This CDR3 is built from 21 residues. Germline V gives CDR1 MNHNS, CDR2 SASEGT. The trim removed 2 bases at V and 0 bases at J, leaving 18 bases unmatched. CDR3 DNA sequence: TGTGCCAGCAGTGAAACAAGCCCGGGACTAGTAGGCCCGAGCTCCTACAATGAGCAGTTCTTC. It encodes CASSETSPGLVGPSSYNEQFF.

The V and J genes are TRBV7-9 and TRBJ2-7, with 13 bases identical to TRBD2. The CDR3 consists of 14 residues. Germline values: CDR1 SEHNR, CDR2 FQNEAQ (reference sequence). Trimming removed 5 bases from V and 5 bases from J; junction bases left unmatched: 3. Here the CDR3 DNA reads TGTGCCAGCAGCCGGACTAGCGGGAGAGACGAGCAGTACTTC. It specifies CASSRTSGRDEQYF.

This chain uses TRBV6-5 with TRBJ1-2; 8 nucleotides align to TRBD1. V lost 8 bases, J lost 3 bases, and 5 bases stayed unmatched. The CDR3 runs to 13 residues. Germline-derived CDR1 and CDR2 are MNHEY and SVGAGI. In DNA, the CDR3 is TGTGCCAGCGGACAGGGATATGACTATGGCTACACCTTC. It codes for CASGQGYDYGYTF.

The chain combines TRBV5-6 with TRBJ2-5; tentatively, D is TRBD1 (6 bases). CDR3 length equals 14 residues. V was clipped by 8 bases and J by 1 base, with 15 bases between them. Per the germline V gene, CDR1 is SGHDT and CDR2 is YYEEEE. The CDR3 protein is CASTRTVGQETQYF. The CDR3 DNA reads as TGTGCCAGTACAAGGACAGTAGGCCAAGAGACCCAGTACTTC.